This record concerns one T cell receptor (beta chain) sequence. Its specificity is not known. TCRdb keeps only in-frame clones here, not all; method: immunoSEQ multiplex PCR. Of about 140,000 clones listed, roughly nine tenths are singletons. This CDR3 comprises 14 residues. Germline V CDR1 and CDR2: SGHNT, YYREEE (reference sequence). Trimming removed 1 base from V and 8 bases from J, with 10 bases in between. These data are taken from a study of T cell responses to AZD1222 COVID-19 vaccine. Whole-study findings and limits: Spike-wide vaccine-associated CD4 TCRs dominated at 160-218 and 743-854. Unmutated regions of variants are reportedly targeted by nearly half of spike-specific TCRs. Clonal diversity was possibly underestimated; the donors were predominantly white British and more often female.

Second-dose timings of about 4 or about 12 weeks were pooled. This clonotype was obtained from an adult who received the AZD1222 COVID-19 vaccine. V is TRBV5-4 and J is TRBJ1-6; D call uncertain. Source: peripheral blood, taken 28 days after the second AZD1222 dose. The CDR3 bases are TGTGCCAGCAGCTTGAGCGGGCAGGATTCACCCCTCCACTTT. Translated: CASSLSGQDSPLHF.